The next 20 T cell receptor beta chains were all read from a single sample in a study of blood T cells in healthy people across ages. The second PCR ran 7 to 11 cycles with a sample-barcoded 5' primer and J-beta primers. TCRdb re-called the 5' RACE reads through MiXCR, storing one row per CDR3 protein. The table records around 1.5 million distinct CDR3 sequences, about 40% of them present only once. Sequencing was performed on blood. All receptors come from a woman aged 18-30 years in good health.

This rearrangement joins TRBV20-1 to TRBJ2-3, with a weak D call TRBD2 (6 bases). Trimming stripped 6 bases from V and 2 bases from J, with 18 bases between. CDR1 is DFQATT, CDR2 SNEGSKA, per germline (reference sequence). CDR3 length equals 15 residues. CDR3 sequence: CSARTIKLNTDTQYF. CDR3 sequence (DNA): TGCAGTGCGCGGACTATAAAATTGAACACAGATACGCAGTATTTT.

The CDR3: CASSLALGGRGYEQYF. The CDR3 region has the DNA TGTGCCAGCAGTTTGGCACTGGGGGGACGGGGCTACGAGCAGTACTTC. This chain joins TRBV12-3 or TRBV12-4 and TRBJ2-7; possibly TRBD2 for D (6 bases). CDR3 length: 16 residues. V lost 3 bases to trimming and J lost 3 bases, with 18 bases between them.

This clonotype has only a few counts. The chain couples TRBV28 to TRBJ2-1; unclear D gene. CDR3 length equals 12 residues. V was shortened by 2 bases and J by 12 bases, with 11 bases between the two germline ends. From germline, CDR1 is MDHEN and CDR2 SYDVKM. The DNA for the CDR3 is TGTGCCAGCAGTTTACATCCGTCGCCGCAGTTCTTC. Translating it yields CASSLHPSPQFF.

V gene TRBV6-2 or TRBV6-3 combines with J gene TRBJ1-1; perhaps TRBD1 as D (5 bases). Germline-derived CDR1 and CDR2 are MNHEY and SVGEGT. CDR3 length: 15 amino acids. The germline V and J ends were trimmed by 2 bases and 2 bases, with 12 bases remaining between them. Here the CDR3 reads CASSYRRGLNTEAFF. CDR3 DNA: TGTGCCAGCAGTTACCGCCGGGGCCTAAACACTGAAGCTTTCTTT.

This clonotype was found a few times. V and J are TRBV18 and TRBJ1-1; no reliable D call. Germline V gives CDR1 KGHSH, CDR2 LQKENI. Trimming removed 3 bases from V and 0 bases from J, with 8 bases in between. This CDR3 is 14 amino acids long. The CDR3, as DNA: TGTGCCAGCTCACCCGCGCTGATGAACACTGAAGCTTTCTTT. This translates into CASSPALMNTEAFF.

Written as DNA, the CDR3 is TGTGCCAGCAGTCGCCTAGGTGAAAGCACAGATACGCAGTATTTT. Encoded protein: CASSRLGESTDTQYF. The chain combines TRBV6-5 with TRBJ2-3; D gene ambiguous. CDR3 size: 15 residues. Between the trimmed V and J ends, which lost 5 bases and 0 bases, there was a span of 12 bases. From germline, CDR1 is MNHEY and CDR2 SVGAGI.

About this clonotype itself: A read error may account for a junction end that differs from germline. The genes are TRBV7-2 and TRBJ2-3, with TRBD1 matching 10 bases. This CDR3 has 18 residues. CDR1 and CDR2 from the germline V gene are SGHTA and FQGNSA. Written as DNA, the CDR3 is TGTGTCAGCAGCTTAGCCCGTTTCGGGACAGGGGTAACAGATACGCAGTATTTT. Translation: CVSSLARFGTGVTDTQYF.

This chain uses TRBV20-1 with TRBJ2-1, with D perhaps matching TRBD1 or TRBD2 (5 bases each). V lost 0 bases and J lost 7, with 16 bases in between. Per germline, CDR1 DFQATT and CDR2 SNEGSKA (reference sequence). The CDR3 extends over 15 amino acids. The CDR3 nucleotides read TGCAGTGCTAGAGATTCTGGGGGAGCACTGAATGAGCAGTTCTTC. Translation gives CSARDSGGALNEQFF.

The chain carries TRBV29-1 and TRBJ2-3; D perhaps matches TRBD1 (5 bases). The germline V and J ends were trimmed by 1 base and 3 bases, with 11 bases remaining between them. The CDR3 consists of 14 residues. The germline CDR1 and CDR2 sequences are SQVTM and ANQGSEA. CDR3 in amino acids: CSVEGRVGTDTQYF. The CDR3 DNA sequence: TGCAGCGTTGAAGGCAGGGTGGGGACAGATACGCAGTATTTT.

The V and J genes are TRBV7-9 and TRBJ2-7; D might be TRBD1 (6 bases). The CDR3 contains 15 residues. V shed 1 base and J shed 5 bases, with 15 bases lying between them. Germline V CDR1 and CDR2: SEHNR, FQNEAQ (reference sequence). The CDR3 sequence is CASSLVQTGFHEQYF. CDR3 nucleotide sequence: TGTGCCAGCAGCTTAGTACAAACAGGGTTCCACGAGCAGTACTTC. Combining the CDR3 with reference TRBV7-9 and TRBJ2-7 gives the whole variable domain DTGVSQNPRHKITKRGQNVTFRCDPISEHNRLYWYRQTLGQGPEFLTYFQNEAQLEKSRLLSDRFSAERPKGSFSTLEIQRTEQGDSAMYLCASSLVQTGFHEQYFGPGTRLTVT.

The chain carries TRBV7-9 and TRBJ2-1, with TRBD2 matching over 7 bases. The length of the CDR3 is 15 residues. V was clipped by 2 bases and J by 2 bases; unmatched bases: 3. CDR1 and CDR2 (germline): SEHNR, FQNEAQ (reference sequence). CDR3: CASSLWGGAYNEQFF. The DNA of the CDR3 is TGTGCCAGCAGCTTATGGGGGGGAGCCTACAATGAGCAGTTCTTC.

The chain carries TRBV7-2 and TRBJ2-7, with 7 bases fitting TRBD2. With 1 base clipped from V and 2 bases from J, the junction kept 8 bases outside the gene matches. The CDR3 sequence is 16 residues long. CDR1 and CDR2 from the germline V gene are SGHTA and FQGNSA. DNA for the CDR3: TGTGCCAGCAGCTTAGTAGGCAGCGGGACCCCCTACGAGCAGTACTTC. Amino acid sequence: CASSLVGSGTPYEQYF.

CDR3 DNA: TGTGCCAGCAGATCGGGGGAAGGGACGGGGTATGAAAAACTGTTTTTT. Translation gives CASRSGEGTGYEKLFF. V is TRBV6-5 and J is TRBJ1-4; D might be TRBD1 (5 bases). Trimming took off 6 bases at V and 6 bases at J, with 20 bases between the two ends. CDR3 length: 16 amino acids. Germline-derived CDR1 and CDR2 are MNHEY and SVGAGI.

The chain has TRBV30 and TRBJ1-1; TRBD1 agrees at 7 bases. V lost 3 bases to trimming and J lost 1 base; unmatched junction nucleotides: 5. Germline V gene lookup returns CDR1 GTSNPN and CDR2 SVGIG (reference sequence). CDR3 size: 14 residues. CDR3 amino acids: CAWRNRGSNTEAFF. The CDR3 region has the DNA TGTGCCTGGAGGAACAGGGGCTCGAACACTGAAGCTTTCTTT.

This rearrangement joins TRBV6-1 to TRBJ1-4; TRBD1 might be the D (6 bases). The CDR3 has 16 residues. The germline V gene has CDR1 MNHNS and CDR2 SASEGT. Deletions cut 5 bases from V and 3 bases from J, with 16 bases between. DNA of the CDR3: TGTGCCAGCAGTACCAGGCAGGGGCAGGCTAATGAAAAACTGTTTTTT. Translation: CASSTRQGQANEKLFF.

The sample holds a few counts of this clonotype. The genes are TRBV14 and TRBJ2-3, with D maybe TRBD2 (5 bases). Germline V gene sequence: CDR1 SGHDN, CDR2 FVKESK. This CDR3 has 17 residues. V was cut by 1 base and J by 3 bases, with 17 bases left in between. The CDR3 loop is CASSQGELVSITDTQYF. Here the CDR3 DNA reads TGTGCCAGCAGCCAAGGAGAACTAGTGTCGATAACAGATACGCAGTATTTT.

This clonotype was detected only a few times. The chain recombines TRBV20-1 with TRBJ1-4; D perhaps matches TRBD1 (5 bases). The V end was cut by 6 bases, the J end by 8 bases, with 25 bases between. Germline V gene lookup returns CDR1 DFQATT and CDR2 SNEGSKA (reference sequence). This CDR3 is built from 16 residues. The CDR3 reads CSAPPGTMGVNEKLFF. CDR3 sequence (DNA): TGCAGTGCCCCCCCGGGGACGATGGGGGTTAACGAAAAACTGTTTTTT.

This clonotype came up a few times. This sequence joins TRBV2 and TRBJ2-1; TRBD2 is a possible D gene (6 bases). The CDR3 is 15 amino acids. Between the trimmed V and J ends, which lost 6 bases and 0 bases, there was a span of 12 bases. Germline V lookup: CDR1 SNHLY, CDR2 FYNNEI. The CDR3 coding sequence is TGTGCCAGCAGCATAGCGGAGAGCTCCTACAATGAGCAGTTCTTC. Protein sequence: CASSIAESSYNEQFF.

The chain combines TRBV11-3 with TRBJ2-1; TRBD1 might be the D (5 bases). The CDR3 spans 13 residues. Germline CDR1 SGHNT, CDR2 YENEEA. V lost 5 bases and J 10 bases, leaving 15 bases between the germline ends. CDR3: CASSQGGPTEQFF. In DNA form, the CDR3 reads TGTGCCAGCAGCCAGGGCGGCCCCACGGAGCAGTTCTTC.

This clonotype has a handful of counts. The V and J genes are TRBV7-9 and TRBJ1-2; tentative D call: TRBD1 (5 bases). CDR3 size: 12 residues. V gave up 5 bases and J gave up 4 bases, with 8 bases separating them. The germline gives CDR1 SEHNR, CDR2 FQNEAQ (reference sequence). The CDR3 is CASSGTFYGYTF. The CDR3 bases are TGTGCCAGCAGCGGGACGTTCTATGGCTACACCTTC.